Listed below are T cell receptor beta chains from one sample, sequenced in a study of CD8+ T cells in alopecia areata. Produced via immunoSEQ multiplex PCR; TCRdb's table is partial and in-frame only. This sample yields over 100,000 clones, of which approximately 49% are seen a single time; 18% belongs to the top ten. The source material was CD8+ T cells sorted from blood, sampled at week 0. Every receptor here comes from a human donor with alopecia areata. Each CDR3 is given with its conserved first and last residue. The D gene is left open where the match is weak. Expanded clones are given a class, and other clones once, few, many or no size at all.

length	size	D	V	J	CDR3	DNA
13	NA	NA	TRBV5-6	TRBJ2-7	CASSLVRGYEQYF	TGTGCCAGCAGCTTGGTCAGGGGATACGAGCAGTACTTC
14	NA	NA	TRBV2	TRBJ1-1	CASSADPEGTEAFF	TGTGCCAGCAGCGCGGACCCCGAGGGCACTGAAGCTTTCTTT
14	NA	NA	TRBV27	TRBJ2-1	CASSSGTKLNEQFF	TGTGCCAGCAGTTCCGGGACCAAATTAAATGAGCAGTTCTTC
13	NA	NA	TRBV29-1	TRBJ1-1	CSVSDPAATEAFF	TGCAGCGTTTCGGACCCCGCAGCCACTGAAGCTTTCTTT
17	NA	TRBD2	TRBV10-3	TRBJ2-1	CAISDPVGGGAWNEQFF	TGTGCCATCAGTGACCCTGTCGGCGGGGGGGCATGGAATGAGCAGTTCTTC
15	NA	TRBD2	TRBV27	TRBJ2-5	CASSASGGLQETQYF	TGTGCCAGCAGTGCTAGCGGGGGCCTCCAAGAGACCCAGTACTTC
12	NA	NA	TRBV5-6	TRBJ2-7	CASSLGSHEQYF	TGTGCCAGCAGCTTGGGGTCCCACGAGCAGTACTTC
13	NA	NA	TRBV27	TRBJ2-2	CASLAGDTGELFF	TGTGCCAGCTTGGCTGGGGACACCGGGGAGCTGTTTTTT
16	NA	TRBD1	TRBV2	TRBJ1-4	CASSEVETGDDEKLFF	TGTGCCAGCAGTGAAGTTGAGACAGGGGACGATGAAAAACTGTTTTTT
14	NA	NA	TRBV4-1	TRBJ2-7	CASSPGQGWDEQYF	TGCGCCAGCAGCCCCGGCCAGGGTTGGGACGAGCAGTACTTC
12	few	TRBD1	TRBV13	TRBJ1-1	CASSGQGTEAFF	TGTGCCAGCAGCGGACAGGGCACTGAAGCTTTCTTT
15	NA	TRBD1	TRBV30	TRBJ2-7	CAWSDPPDRGYEQYF	TGTGCCTGGAGTGACCCCCCCGACAGGGGGTACGAGCAGTACTTC
13	NA	NA	TRBV30	TRBJ1-1	CAWSAGGMTEAFF	TGTGCCTGGAGTGCCGGCGGGATGACTGAAGCTTTCTTT
14	NA	TRBD2	TRBV7-6	TRBJ2-7	CASSLDGRNYEQYF	TGTGCCAGCAGCTTAGACGGGAGGAACTACGAGCAGTACTTC
14	NA	NA	TRBV5-6	TRBJ2-1	CASSPEGRGNEQFF	TGTGCCAGCAGCCCCGAGGGCCGAGGGAATGAGCAGTTCTTC
14	NA	NA	TRBV5-6	TRBJ2-7	CASSWQDSPLEQYF	TGTGCCAGCAGCTGGCAAGACAGTCCCCTCGAGCAGTACTTC
12	NA	NA	TRBV30	TRBJ1-3	CAWSVLGNTIYF	TGTGCCTGGAGTGTCCTCGGCAACACCATATATTTT
14	NA	NA	TRBV7-9	TRBJ1-5	CASSLVAGDQPQHF	TGTGCCAGCAGCTTAGTGGCAGGGGATCAGCCCCAGCATTTT
13	NA	NA	TRBV7-9	TRBJ2-7	CASSLGNSYEQYF	TGTGCCAGCAGCTTAGGGAACAGCTACGAGCAGTACTTC
14	NA	TRBD2	TRBV25-1	TRBJ2-3	CASSVSGGADTQYF	TGTGCCAGCAGTGTGAGCGGGGGGGCAGATACGCAGTATTTT
16	NA	NA	TRBV6-5	TRBJ1-4	CASSYLPEAEGEKLFF	TGTGCCAGCAGTTACCTTCCAGAGGCCGAGGGTGAAAAACTGTTTTTT
14	NA	NA	TRBV5-6	TRBJ1-6	CASSLRAGAHSLHF	TGTGCCAGCAGCTTGCGGGCAGGGGCCCATTCCCTCCACTTT
11	NA	NA	TRBV25-1	TRBJ1-3	CAAQKDGAIYF	TGTGCCGCTCAGAAAGACGGGGCCATATATTTT
16	NA	TRBD2	TRBV2	TRBJ2-3	CASSDPASGATDTQYF	TGTGCCAGCAGTGACCCAGCTAGCGGGGCCACAGATACGCAGTATTTT
15	NA	TRBD1	TRBV9	TRBJ2-7	CASSEGTGVSYEQYF	TGTGCCAGCAGCGAAGGGACAGGGGTCTCCTACGAGCAGTACTTC
15	once	NA	TRBV7-9	TRBJ2-5	CASSLDRQQEETQYF	TGTGCCAGCAGCTTAGACCGCCAGCAAGAAGAGACCCAGTACTTC
12	NA	NA	TRBV13	TRBJ1-4	CASSFPDEKLFF	TGTGCCAGCAGCTTCCCTGATGAAAAACTGTTTTTT
15	NA	TRBD2	TRBV29-1	TRBJ2-1	CSFLMTSGVNNEQFF	TGCAGCTTCCTGATGACTAGCGGGGTTAACAATGAGCAGTTCTTC
13	NA	NA	TRBV30	TRBJ1-1	CAVDSHSNTEAFF	TGTGCCGTGGACAGCCACTCGAACACTGAAGCTTTCTTT
13	NA	NA	TRBV30	TRBJ2-7	CAWSVQEPYEQYF	TGTGCCTGGAGTGTACAGGAGCCCTACGAGCAGTACTTC
14	NA	TRBD1	TRBV10-3	TRBJ1-2	CAISERGQIYGYTF	TGTGCCATCAGTGAGCGGGGACAGATATATGGCTACACCTTC
14	NA	NA	TRBV6-6	TRBJ1-5	CASTIQMSNQPQHF	TGTGCCAGCACTATACAGATGAGCAATCAGCCCCAGCATTTT
12	few	NA	TRBV12-5	TRBJ1-1	CASAYGATEAFF	TGTGCTAGTGCCTACGGGGCCACTGAAGCTTTCTTT
11	medium-sized	TRBD1	TRBV30	TRBJ2-7	CAWTGGYEQYF	TGTGCCTGGACAGGGGGCTACGAGCAGTACTTC
13	NA	NA	TRBV5-1	TRBJ2-3	CATSWGGTDTQYF	TGCGCCACCTCTTGGGGCGGCACAGATACGCAGTATTTT
15	once	NA	TRBV11-2	TRBJ2-5	CASSLEVGGAETQYF	TGTGCCAGCAGCTTAGAAGTAGGGGGGGCAGAGACCCAGTACTTC